One sample yielded the 2 T cell receptor beta chains listed below, sequenced in a study of control samples from healthy donors and cancer patients. The data were produced by immunoSEQ multiplex PCR, yet TCRdb's version contains in-frame clones alone and is incomplete. Of some 140,000 clones listed, roughly 92% were seen once; the top ten hold about 10%. The material sequenced was blood. Receptor source: a man aged 25-40 years in good health.

The V call is TRBV28, the J call TRBJ1-2; possible D gene TRBD1, 6 bases. Germline V gives CDR1 MDHEN, CDR2 SYDVKM. V gave up 2 bases and J gave up 2 bases, with 15 bases separating them. This CDR3 has 16 amino acids. This CDR3 reads CASSLGGQVLNYGYTF. The CDR3 region has the DNA TGTGCCAGCAGTTTAGGGGGGCAGGTGCTGAACTATGGCTACACCTTC.

Concerning this clone itself: The DNA is left out, because the CDR3 cannot be placed on it with certainty; the CDR3 is given as TCRdb lists it. This chain joins TRBV21-1 and TRBJ2-1; the table's D call, TRBD1, has no DNA check behind it. TRBV21-1 is recorded as a pseudogene. The CDR3 sequence runs 17 residues, both termini included. The CDR3 sequence: CASSGTFGTGIYNEQFF.